The following is a T cell receptor beta chain sequence with its context. These data come from a study of blood T cell repertoires in COVID-19. Background on the study: Samples of COVID-19 (acute and convalescent) were obtained from the United States, Italy and Spain. Sources were T cells, B-cell-depleted T cells, or PBMCs; the material itself was cDNA or gDNA.

As originally analysed: Nucleated cell number was recorded as an estimate derived from reference gene primer amplification. TCRdb's copy holds only in-frame clones and misses some; the assay was immunoSEQ multiplex PCR. V and J calls and clone size follow that table, whereas D and trimming were derived from the DNA. This sample has about 75,000 clones; more than 65% occur once, and the top ten carry approximately 5%. The sequenced material came from peripheral blood. The TCR was taken from a woman of 80 years or more with active or convalescent COVID-19.

DNA for the CDR3: TGCGCCAGCAGCCCAGGACATCTTAACACTGAAGCTTTCTTT. It yields the protein CASSPGHLNTEAFF. The gene calls are TRBV5-1 and TRBJ1-1; D possibly corresponds to TRBD1 (5 bases). Trimming took off 4 bases at V and 2 bases at J, with 12 bases between the two ends. Germline V gives CDR1 SGHRS, CDR2 YFSETQ. CDR3 size: 14 residues. Using reference TRBV5-1 and TRBJ1-1 for the parts outside the CDR3, the full variable domain is KAGVTQTPRYLIKTRGQQVTLSCSPISGHRSVSWYQQTPGQGLQFLFEYFSETQRNKGNFPGRFSGRQFSNSRSEMNVSTLELGDSALYLCASSPGHLNTEAFFGQGTRLTVV.